The subject of this entry is one T cell receptor beta chain. Antigen unknown. This sample was included in a study of T cells in localized non-small cell lung cancer. General study findings and limits: Analysis by sequencing included only one tumor region, so heterogeneity remains possible. Appearances in adjacent lung were noted for a median roughly 50 of the top 100 tumor clones. Uninvolved adjacent lung had higher T cell clonality than tumor and all other tissues.

Germline V gives CDR1 SNHLY, CDR2 FYNNEI. CDR3 length: 16 residues. Trimming left V 4 bases short and J 0 bases short, with 15 bases between. This table comes from immunoSEQ multiplex PCR, and its TCRdb copy is limited to in-frame clones, with some not included. The table has fewer than 50,000 clones, around 83% seen once. This chain links TRBV2 with TRBJ1-1; D is unclear. This TCR was recovered from a man between 40 and 75 years old with stage II lung adenocarcinoma. Sequences were derived from PBMCs, sampled before any cancer treatment. This CDR3 reads CASSGRAAQMNTEAFF. The CDR3 bases are TGTGCCAGCAGTGGGAGGGCAGCACAGATGAACACTGAAGCTTTCTTT.